The 4 T cell receptor beta chains presented below share a single source sample, sequenced in a study of early T cells in non-severe SARS-CoV-2 infection listed by TCRdb under 2021. Library preparation employed 5' RACE. The reads were generated on a NextSeq 500. TCRdb reworked the public reads: Q25 trimming with fastp, MiXCR clone assembly, productive beta chains retained. Identical CDR3 protein sequences are pooled into one entry, listed with their most common genes and DNA. The sample yields more than 80,000 distinct CDR3 sequences; roughly 13% were counted once. The ten most abundant clones make up around 1.5% of the sample. The sequenced sample consisted of whole blood. The receptors shown here come from an adult who was a healthcare worker with PCR-confirmed SARS-CoV-2 infection or an uninfected control (not recorded which).

This clonotype was recorded at least ten times. The J gene is TRBJ1-4, the V gene TRBV29-1, with TRBD1 matching over 7 bases. The CDR3 length is 12 residues. V lost 7 bases and J lost 3; bases outside the gene matches: 2. Looked up from germline, CDR1 is SQVTM and CDR2 is ANQGSEA. CDR3 loop: CSGGQSNEKLFF. DNA for the CDR3: TGCAGCGGGGGACAGTCTAATGAAAAACTGTTTTTT.

This chain joins TRBV19 and TRBJ1-1, with D tentatively TRBD1 (6 bases). CDR1 LNHDA and CDR2 SQIVND come from the germline V gene (reference sequence). Trimming removed 6 bases from V and 0 bases from J, with 17 bases in between. The CDR3 is 16 residues long. The CDR3 loop reads CASSTLGGPMNTEAFF. In DNA form, the CDR3 reads TGTGCCAGTAGCACCCTTGGGGGGCCGATGAACACTGAAGCTTTCTTT.

The sample holds many counts of this clonotype. The V and J genes are TRBV12-3 or TRBV12-4 and TRBJ1-1; D is possibly TRBD1 (6 bases). CDR3 length equals 14 residues. V lost 6 bases to trimming and J lost 5 bases, with 16 bases between them. The CDR3 DNA reads TGTGCCAGCAGAAGGGCAGGGGTTAAGACTGAAGCTTTCTTT. It is translated as CASRRAGVKTEAFF.

This clonotype was observed many times. V is TRBV11-2 and J is TRBJ2-5, with 11 bases aligning to TRBD1. Germline V gene lookup returns CDR1 SGHAT and CDR2 FQNNGV. J was trimmed by 3 bases and V by 5 bases; bases with no gene match: 2. The CDR3 has 14 residues. CDR3 sequence reads: CASSRTGGEETQYF. For the CDR3, the DNA is TGTGCCAGCAGCAGGACAGGGGGCGAAGAGACCCAGTACTTC.